This is a list of T cell receptor beta chains from one sample in a study of blood T cell repertoires in COVID-19. Produced via immunoSEQ multiplex PCR; TCRdb's table is partial and in-frame only. The table has roughly 300,000 clones, 86% seen once. The sequenced sample consisted of PBMCs or T cells enriched from blood (not recorded which). These receptors originate from a man aged 25 to 40 who had recovered from COVID-19. The CDR3 runs from the conserved cysteine through the conserved F or W. The D gene is left open where the match is weak. Not every row has a clone size; where given, it reads once, few, many or a size class.

>TRBJ1-2|TRBD1|NA|TRBV24-1
CATSDETGGNYGYTF
TGTGCCACCAGTGACGAAACAGGGGGCAACTATGGCTACACCTTC
>TRBJ2-1|NA|NA|TRBV5-1
CASSLARPGVTYNEQFF
TGCGCCAGCAGCTTGGCAAGGCCAGGGGTAACCTACAATGAGCAGTTCTTC
>TRBJ2-7|NA|NA|TRBV6-1
CASSEAQGDYEQYF
TGTGCCAGCAGTGAAGCACAAGGGGACTACGAGCAGTACTTC
>TRBJ2-3|NA|once|TRBV18
CASSPLGSFGREGDTQYF
TGTGCCAGCTCACCACTTGGTTCGTTTGGCCGCGAGGGAGATACGCAGTATTTT
>TRBJ1-5|NA|few|TRBV6-2/TRBV6-3
CASSYGGVSNQPQHF
TGTGCCAGCAGTTACGGAGGCGTTAGCAATCAGCCCCAGCATTTT
>TRBJ2-1|NA|NA|TRBV7-9
CASSFGGAEQFF
TGTGCCAGCAGCTTCGGTGGTGCTGAGCAGTTCTTC
>TRBJ1-1|NA|NA|TRBV4-1
CASSHERLTVTEAFF
TGCGCCAGCAGCCATGAGAGGCTCACTGTAACTGAAGCTTTCTTT
>TRBJ2-1|TRBD2|NA|TRBV2
CASLELAGVYEQFF
TGTGCCAGCCTAGAACTAGCGGGAGTCTATGAGCAGTTCTTC
>TRBJ1-2|TRBD1|NA|TRBV18
CASSPGQDDGYTF
TGTGCCAGCTCACCGGGACAGGATGATGGCTACACCTTC
>TRBJ2-5|TRBD2|NA|TRBV2
CASRVMRPKREETQYF
TGTGCCAGCAGGGTCATGAGGCCTAAGCGGGAGGAGACCCAGTACTTC
>TRBJ1-5|NA|once|TRBV24-1
CATSPIDSNQPQHF
TGTGCCACCAGTCCCATAGATAGCAATCAGCCCCAGCATTTT
>TRBJ1-5|NA|few|TRBV27
CASRTGGSNQPQHF
TGTGCCAGCAGGACGGGGGGGAGCAATCAGCCCCAGCATTTT
>TRBJ2-3|NA|NA|TRBV27
CASKYTGSPTDTQYF
TGTGCCAGCAAATACACAGGTTCTCCCACAGATACGCAGTATTTT
>TRBJ1-5|TRBD1|NA|TRBV27
CASSSSEGQGSYSNQPQHF
TGTGCCAGCAGTTCCTCCGAGGGACAGGGGAGTTATAGCAATCAGCCCCAGCATTTT
>TRBJ2-2|NA|NA|TRBV6-5
CASSYVAHTGELFF
TGTGCCAGCAGTTACGTAGCCCACACCGGGGAGCTGTTTTTT
>TRBJ1-1|NA|NA|TRBV24-1
CATSRSGRTEAFF
TGTGCCACCAGTCGGTCAGGGAGGACTGAAGCTTTCTTT
>TRBJ2-7|TRBD2|NA|TRBV5-1
CASSTQPSRGGTYEQYF
TGCGCCAGCAGCACCCAACCCTCGCGGGGGGGCACGTACGAGCAGTACTTC
>TRBJ1-5|NA|few|TRBV3-1/TRBV3-2
CASSQGQGSQPQHF
TGTGCCAGCAGCCAAGGGCAGGGGAGTCAGCCCCAGCATTTT
>TRBJ2-5|NA|NA|TRBV11-2
CASGRPQETQYF
TGTGCCAGCGGGAGGCCCCAAGAGACCCAGTACTTC
>TRBJ1-6|NA|NA|TRBV19
CASSRQYNSPLHF
TGTGCCAGTAGTAGACAGTATAATTCACCCCTCCACTTT
>TRBJ2-3|TRBD2|NA|TRBV5-1
CASNGGGDTDTQYF
TGCGCCAGCAACGGGGGAGGGGACACAGATACGCAGTATTTT
>TRBJ2-3|TRBD1|many|TRBV10-1
CASSTQPGQGPDTQYF
TGCGCCAGCAGTACTCAACCGGGACAGGGTCCAGATACGCAGTATTTT
>TRBJ2-7|NA|once|TRBV6-6
CASTPAKQGYSYEQYF
TGTGCCAGCACACCAGCCAAACAGGGCTACTCCTACGAGCAGTACTTC
>TRBJ1-1|NA|NA|TRBV5-1
CASSFTLNTEAFF
TGCGCCAGCAGCTTTACATTGAACACTGAAGCTTTCTTT
>TRBJ2-3|TRBD2|NA|TRBV7-9
CASSAQKGGGRGDTQYF
TGTGCCAGCAGCGCCCAAAAAGGAGGCGGGAGAGGAGATACGCAGTATTTT
>TRBJ1-2|NA|NA|TRBV30
CAWNPTTGFDGYTF
TGTGCCTGGAACCCCACTACAGGGTTTGATGGCTACACCTTC
>TRBJ2-7|NA|NA|TRBV12-3/TRBV12-4
CASSFWGGNEQYF
TGTGCCAGCAGTTTCTGGGGAGGCAACGAGCAGTACTTC
>TRBJ2-7|NA|NA|TRBV5-1
CASSPQGTPSYEQYF
TGCGCCAGCAGTCCCCAGGGGACCCCCTCCTACGAGCAGTACTTC
>TRBJ2-7|NA|NA|TRBV11-2
CASSLPNTTLSYEQYF
TGTGCCAGCAGCTTGCCCAATACTACGTTGAGCTACGAGCAGTACTTC
>TRBJ1-6|NA|NA|TRBV30
CAWSVLGPLHF
TGTGCCTGGAGTGTACTCGGACCCCTCCACTTT
>TRBJ2-5|NA|NA|TRBV27
CASSYLRGGKTQYF
TGTGCCAGCAGTTACCTCAGGGGAGGGAAGACCCAGTACTTC
>TRBJ2-5|NA|NA|TRBV7-2
CASSLLGLPSAPGETQYF
TGTGCCAGTAGCTTATTAGGGTTGCCTAGCGCGCCAGGGGAGACCCAGTACTTC
>TRBJ1-5|NA|NA|TRBV19
CASSSYLSGGANQPQHF
TGTGCCAGTAGTTCGTATTTGTCCGGCGGGGCAAATCAGCCCCAGCATTTT
>TRBJ1-5|NA|once|TRBV24-1
CATSDSTGIRPQHF
TGTGCCACCAGTGACTCCACAGGGATTCGGCCCCAGCATTTT
>TRBJ1-2|NA|NA|TRBV11-3
CASSRMPGSLGYTF
TGTGCCAGCAGCCGAATGCCAGGTTCGCTGGGCTACACCTTC
>TRBJ1-3|NA|NA|TRBV5-5
CASSPLRGLTDSGNTIYF
TGTGCCAGCAGCCCTTTGCGGGGACTGACGGACTCTGGAAACACCATATATTTT
>TRBJ1-1|NA|NA|TRBV7-9
CASTDTGVPRGNTEAFF
TGTGCCAGCACCGACACGGGGGTGCCCCGGGGGAACACTGAAGCTTTCTTT
>TRBJ2-1|TRBD1|once|TRBV24-1
CATSDPGDRGNNEQFF
TGTGCCACCAGTGATCCTGGAGACAGGGGTAACAATGAGCAGTTCTTC
>TRBJ2-7|TRBD1|NA|TRBV6-6
CASSYPGQPPNF
TGTGCCAGCAGTTACCCGGGACAGCCACCCAACTTC
>TRBJ1-1|NA|NA|TRBV7-8
CASSPAANQAFF
TGTGCCAGCAGCCCAGCGGCCAATCAGGCTTTCTTT
>TRBJ2-7|NA|NA|TRBV12-3/TRBV12-4
CASSPGVGEEQYF
TGTGCCAGCAGTCCGGGGGTCGGAGAAGAGCAGTACTTC
>TRBJ2-7|TRBD2|NA|TRBV5-1
CASSLVLAGGNDEQYF
TGCGCCAGCAGCTTGGTTCTAGCGGGAGGCAACGACGAGCAGTACTTC
>TRBJ1-1|NA|NA|TRBV7-9
CASHGTPTYSEAFF
TGTGCCAGCCACGGGACACCTACTTATTCTGAAGCTTTCTTT
>TRBJ2-2|NA|once|TRBV5-4
CASSLEASPTGELFF
TGTGCCAGCAGCTTGGAAGCTAGCCCCACCGGGGAGCTGTTTTTT
>TRBJ1-6|TRBD1|NA|TRBV25-1
CASRPDRGGSPLHF
TGTGCCAGCAGACCGGACAGGGGGGGTTCACCCCTCCACTTT